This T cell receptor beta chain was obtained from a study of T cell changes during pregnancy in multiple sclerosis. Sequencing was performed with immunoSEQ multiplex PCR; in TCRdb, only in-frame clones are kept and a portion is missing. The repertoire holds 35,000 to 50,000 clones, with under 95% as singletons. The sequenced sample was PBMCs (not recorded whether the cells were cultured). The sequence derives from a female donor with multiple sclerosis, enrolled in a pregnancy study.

The CDR3 sequence: CASSPTAPTDTQYF. DNA for the CDR3: TGTGCCAGCTCACCTACAGCCCCCACAGATACGCAGTATTTT. This chain uses TRBV18 with TRBJ2-3; D gene unclear. The V end lost 3 bases, the J end lost 2 bases, and 9 bases lay between the germline ends. Germline assignment: CDR1 KGHSH and CDR2 LQKENI. The CDR3 has 14 residues.